Following are 9 T cell receptor beta chains from one sample sequenced in a study of T cell responses to AZD1222 COVID-19 vaccine. Libraries were prepared by immunoSEQ multiplex PCR; TCRdb keeps only in-frame clonotypes and omits some of them. In the table there are roughly 140,000 clones, just over 90% of which are singletons. Sequenced material: peripheral blood, taken 28 days after the second AZD1222 dose. These receptors all stem from an adult who received the AZD1222 COVID-19 vaccine.

This clone was detected only once. The V and J genes are TRBV5-1 and TRBJ2-2; tentatively, D is TRBD1 or TRBD2 (5 bases each). In germline, CDR1 is SGHRS, CDR2 YFSETQ. With 5 bases removed from V and 4 bases from J, the gap between germline ends came to 24 bases. The CDR3 covers 18 residues. The CDR3 sequence: CASRPGLRGPSGTGELFF. CDR3 in DNA: TGCGCCAGCAGGCCGGGTCTTCGGGGCCCCTCGGGCACCGGGGAGCTGTTTTTT.

The V gene is TRBV2, the J gene TRBJ1-2; tentative D call: TRBD1 (5 bases). The CDR3 runs 12 residues. Trimming removed 4 bases from V and 5 bases from J, with 8 bases in between. Germline V gene sequence: CDR1 SNHLY, CDR2 FYNNEI. CDR3 amino acids: CASSGDSYGYTF. CDR3 DNA sequence: TGTGCCAGCAGTGGAGACAGTTATGGCTACACCTTC.

V is TRBV3-1 (or the pseudogene TRBV3-2) and J is TRBJ2-1; 10 bases are shared with TRBD2. The germline V gene has CDR1 LGHDT and CDR2 YNNKEL (reference sequence). V shed 6 bases and J 5 bases; nucleotides not matched to a gene: 7. This CDR3 contains 15 residues. CDR3 bases: TGTGCCAGCAGTCTTCTAGCGGGGGAAAACAATGAGCAGTTCTTC. It translates to CASSLLAGENNEQFF.

This sequence joins TRBV19 and TRBJ1-5; D may be TRBD1 (5 bases). V was shortened by 6 bases and J by 7 bases, with 16 bases between the two germline ends. The CDR3 consists of 14 residues. Germline V CDR1 and CDR2: LNHDA, SQIVND (reference sequence). CDR3 nucleotide sequence: TGTGCCAGTAGGAGCCGGGGCGCGGGGCAGCCCCAGCATTTT. Amino acid sequence: CASRSRGAGQPQHF. Full variable domain (missing parts from reference TRBV19 and TRBJ1-5): DGGITQSPKYLFRKEGQNVTLSCEQNLNHDAMYWYRQDPGQGLRLIYYSQIVNDFQKGDIAEGYSVSREKKESFPLTVTSAQKNPTAFYLCASRSRGAGQPQHFGDGTRLSIL.

The chain recombines TRBV5-1 with TRBJ2-7, with 8 bases aligning to TRBD1. V was pared by 2 bases and J by 4 bases, with 5 bases of the junction left unmatched. Germline loops: CDR1 SGHRS, CDR2 YFSETQ. The CDR3 has 14 residues. The CDR3 nucleotides are TGCGCCAGCAGCTTCGCAGGGGGCAGATACGAGCAGTACTTC. Translating gives CASSFAGGRYEQYF.

The rearrangement uses TRBV19 and TRBJ1-4; possibly TRBD1 for D (6 bases). Germline CDR1 and CDR2: LNHDA and SQIVND (reference sequence). Trimming took 3 bases from V and 7 from J, leaving 12 bases between them. The CDR3 spans 14 residues. In nucleotides, the CDR3 is TGTGCCAGTAGTATCATAGGGGGGGCTGAAAAACTGTTTTTT. Translated, it gives CASSIIGGAEKLFF.

This clone was found once. The chain has TRBV19 and TRBJ2-5; TRBD2 might be the D (5 bases). Germline V CDR1 and CDR2: LNHDA, SQIVND (reference sequence). V dropped 3 bases and J dropped 3 bases, with 20 bases sitting between them. This CDR3 is built from 17 residues. Here the CDR3 DNA reads TGTGCCAGTAGTATGCAGCCGGGCCCCTGGCGGGAAGAGACCCAGTACTTC. Encoded protein: CASSMQPGPWREETQYF.

This clone came up once. The chain carries TRBV9 and TRBJ1-2; a weak D match, TRBD1 (6 bases). The V end was cut by 0 bases, the J end by 7 bases, with 10 bases between. The CDR3 covers 13 residues. Looked up from germline, CDR1 is SGDLS and CDR2 is YYNGEE. CDR3 nucleotide sequence: TGTGCCAGCAGCGTAGGGGGGGGCCCTGGCTACACCTTC. It specifies CASSVGGGPGYTF. The whole variable domain, remainder taken from reference TRBV9 and TRBJ1-2, is DSGVTQTPKHLITATGQRVTLRCSPRSGDLSVYWYQQSLDQGLQFLIQYYNGEERAKGNILERFSAQQFPDLHSELNLSSLELGDSALYFCASSVGGGPGYTFGSGTRLTVV.

The CDR3 bases are TGTGCCAGCAATCCGACAGGGAATGAGAATGAAAAACTGTTTTTT. This translates into CASNPTGNENEKLFF. The genes are TRBV25-1 and TRBJ1-4; 7 positions agree with TRBD1. Trimming took 7 bases from V and 5 from J; bases not matched to a gene: 10. Looked up from germline, CDR1 is MGHDK and CDR2 is SYGVNS. This CDR3 is 15 amino acids long.